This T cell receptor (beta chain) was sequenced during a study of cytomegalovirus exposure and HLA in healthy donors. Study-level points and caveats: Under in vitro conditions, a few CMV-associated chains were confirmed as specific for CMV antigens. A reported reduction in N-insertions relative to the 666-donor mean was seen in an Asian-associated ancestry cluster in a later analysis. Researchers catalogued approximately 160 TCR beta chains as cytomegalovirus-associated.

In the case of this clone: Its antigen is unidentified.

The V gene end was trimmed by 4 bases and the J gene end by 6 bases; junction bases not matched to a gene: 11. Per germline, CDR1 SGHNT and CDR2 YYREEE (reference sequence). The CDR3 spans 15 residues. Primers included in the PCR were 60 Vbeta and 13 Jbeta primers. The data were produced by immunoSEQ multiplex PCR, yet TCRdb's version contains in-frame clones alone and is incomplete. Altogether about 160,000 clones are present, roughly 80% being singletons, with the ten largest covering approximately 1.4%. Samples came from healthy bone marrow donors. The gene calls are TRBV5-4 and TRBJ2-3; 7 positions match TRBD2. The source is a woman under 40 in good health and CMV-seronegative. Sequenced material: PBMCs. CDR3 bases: TGTGCCAGCAGCCCGACTGGACTAGTTGGTGATACGCAGTATTTT. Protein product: CASSPTGLVGDTQYF.